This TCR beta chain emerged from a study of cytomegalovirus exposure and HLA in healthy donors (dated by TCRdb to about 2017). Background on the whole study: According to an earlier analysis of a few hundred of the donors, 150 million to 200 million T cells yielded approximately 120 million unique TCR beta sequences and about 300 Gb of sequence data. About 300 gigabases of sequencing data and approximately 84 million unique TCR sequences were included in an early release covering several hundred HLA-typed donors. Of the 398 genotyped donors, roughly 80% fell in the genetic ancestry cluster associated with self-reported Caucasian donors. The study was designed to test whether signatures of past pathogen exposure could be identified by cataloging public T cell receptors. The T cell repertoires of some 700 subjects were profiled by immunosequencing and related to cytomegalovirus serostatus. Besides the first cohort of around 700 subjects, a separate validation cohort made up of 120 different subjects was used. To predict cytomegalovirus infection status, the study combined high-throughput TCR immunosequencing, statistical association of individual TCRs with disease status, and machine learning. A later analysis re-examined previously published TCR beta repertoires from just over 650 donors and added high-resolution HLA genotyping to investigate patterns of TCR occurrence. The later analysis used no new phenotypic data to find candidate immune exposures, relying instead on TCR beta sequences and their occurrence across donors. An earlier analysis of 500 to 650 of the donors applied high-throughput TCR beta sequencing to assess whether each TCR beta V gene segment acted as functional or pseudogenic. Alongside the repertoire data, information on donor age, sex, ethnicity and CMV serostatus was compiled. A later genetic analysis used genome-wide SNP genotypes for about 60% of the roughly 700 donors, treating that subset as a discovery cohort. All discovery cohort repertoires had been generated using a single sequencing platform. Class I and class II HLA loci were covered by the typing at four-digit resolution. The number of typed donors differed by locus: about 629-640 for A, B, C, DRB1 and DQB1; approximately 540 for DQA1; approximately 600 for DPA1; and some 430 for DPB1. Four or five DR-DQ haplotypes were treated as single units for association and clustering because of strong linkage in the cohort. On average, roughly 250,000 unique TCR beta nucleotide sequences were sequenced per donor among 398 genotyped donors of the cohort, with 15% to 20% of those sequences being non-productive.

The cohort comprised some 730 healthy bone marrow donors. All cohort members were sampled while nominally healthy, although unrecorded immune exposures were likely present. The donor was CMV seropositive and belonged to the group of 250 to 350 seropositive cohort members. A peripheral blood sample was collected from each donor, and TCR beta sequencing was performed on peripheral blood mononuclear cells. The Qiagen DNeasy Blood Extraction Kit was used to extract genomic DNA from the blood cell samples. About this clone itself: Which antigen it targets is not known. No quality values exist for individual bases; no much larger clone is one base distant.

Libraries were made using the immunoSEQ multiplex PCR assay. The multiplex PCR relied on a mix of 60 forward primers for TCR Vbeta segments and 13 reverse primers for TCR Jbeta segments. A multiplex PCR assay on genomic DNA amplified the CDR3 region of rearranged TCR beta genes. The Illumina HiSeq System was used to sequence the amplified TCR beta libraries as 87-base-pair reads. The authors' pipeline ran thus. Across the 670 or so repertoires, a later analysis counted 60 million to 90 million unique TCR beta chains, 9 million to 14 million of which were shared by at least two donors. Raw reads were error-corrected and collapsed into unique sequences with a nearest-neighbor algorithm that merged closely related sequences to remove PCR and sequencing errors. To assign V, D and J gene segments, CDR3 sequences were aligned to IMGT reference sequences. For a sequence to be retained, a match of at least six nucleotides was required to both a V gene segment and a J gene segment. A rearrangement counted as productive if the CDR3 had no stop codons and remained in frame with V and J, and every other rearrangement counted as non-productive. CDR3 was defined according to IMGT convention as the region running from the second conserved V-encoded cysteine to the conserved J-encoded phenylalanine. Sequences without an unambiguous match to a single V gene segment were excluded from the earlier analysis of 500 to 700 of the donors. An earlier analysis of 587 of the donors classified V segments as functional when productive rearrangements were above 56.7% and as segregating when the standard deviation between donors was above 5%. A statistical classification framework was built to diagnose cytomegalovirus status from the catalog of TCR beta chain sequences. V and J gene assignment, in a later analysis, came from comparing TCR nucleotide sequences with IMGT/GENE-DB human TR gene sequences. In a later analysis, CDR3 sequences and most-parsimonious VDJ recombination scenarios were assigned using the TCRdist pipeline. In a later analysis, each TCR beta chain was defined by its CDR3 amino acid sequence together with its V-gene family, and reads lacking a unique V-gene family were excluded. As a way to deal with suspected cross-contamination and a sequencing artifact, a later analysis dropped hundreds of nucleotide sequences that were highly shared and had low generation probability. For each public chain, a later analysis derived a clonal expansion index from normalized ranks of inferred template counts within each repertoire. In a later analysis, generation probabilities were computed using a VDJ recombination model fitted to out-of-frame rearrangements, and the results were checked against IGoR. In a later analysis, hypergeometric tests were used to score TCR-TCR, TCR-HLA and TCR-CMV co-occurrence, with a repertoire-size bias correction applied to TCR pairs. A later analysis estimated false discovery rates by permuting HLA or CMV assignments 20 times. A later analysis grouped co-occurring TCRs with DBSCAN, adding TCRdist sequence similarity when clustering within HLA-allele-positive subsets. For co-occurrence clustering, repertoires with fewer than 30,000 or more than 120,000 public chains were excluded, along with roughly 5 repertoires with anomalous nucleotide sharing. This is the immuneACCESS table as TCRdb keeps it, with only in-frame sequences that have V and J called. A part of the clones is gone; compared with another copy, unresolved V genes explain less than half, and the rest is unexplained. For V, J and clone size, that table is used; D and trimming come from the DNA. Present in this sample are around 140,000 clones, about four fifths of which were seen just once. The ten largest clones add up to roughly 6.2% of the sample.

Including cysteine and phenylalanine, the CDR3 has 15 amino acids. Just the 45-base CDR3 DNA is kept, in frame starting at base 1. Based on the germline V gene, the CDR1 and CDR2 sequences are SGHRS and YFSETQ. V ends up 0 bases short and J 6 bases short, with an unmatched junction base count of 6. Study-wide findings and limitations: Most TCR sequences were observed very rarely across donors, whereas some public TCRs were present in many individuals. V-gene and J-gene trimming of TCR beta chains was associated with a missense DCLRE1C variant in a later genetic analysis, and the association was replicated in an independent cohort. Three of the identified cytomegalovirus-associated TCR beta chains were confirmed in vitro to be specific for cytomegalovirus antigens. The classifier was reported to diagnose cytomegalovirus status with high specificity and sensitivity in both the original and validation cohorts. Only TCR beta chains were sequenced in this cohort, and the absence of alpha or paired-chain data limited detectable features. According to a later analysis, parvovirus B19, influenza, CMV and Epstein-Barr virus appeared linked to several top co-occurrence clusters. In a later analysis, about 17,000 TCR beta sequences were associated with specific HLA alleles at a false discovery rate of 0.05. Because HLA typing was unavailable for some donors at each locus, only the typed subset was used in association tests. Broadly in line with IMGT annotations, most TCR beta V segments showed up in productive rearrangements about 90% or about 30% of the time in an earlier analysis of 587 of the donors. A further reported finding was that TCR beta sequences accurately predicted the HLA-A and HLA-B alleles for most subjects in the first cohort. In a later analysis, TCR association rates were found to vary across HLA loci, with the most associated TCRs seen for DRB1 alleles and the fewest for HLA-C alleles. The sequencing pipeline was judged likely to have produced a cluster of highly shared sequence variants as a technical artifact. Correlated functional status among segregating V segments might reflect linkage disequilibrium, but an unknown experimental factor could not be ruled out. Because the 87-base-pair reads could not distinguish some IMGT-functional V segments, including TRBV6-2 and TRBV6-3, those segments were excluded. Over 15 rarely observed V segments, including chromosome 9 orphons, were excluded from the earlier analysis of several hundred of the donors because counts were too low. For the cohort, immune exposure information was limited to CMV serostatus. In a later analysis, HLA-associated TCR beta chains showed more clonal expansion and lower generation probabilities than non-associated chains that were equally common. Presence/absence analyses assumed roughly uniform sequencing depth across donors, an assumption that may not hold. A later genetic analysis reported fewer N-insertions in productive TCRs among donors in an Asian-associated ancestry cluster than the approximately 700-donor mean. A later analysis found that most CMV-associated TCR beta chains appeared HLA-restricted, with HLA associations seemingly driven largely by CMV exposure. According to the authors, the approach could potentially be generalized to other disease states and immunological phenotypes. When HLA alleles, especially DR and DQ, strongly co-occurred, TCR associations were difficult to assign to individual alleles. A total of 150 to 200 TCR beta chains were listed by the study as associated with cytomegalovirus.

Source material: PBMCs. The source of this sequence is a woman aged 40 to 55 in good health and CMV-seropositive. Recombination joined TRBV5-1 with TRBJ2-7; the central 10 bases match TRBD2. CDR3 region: CASSLEGLATGEQYF. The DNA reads TGCGCCAGCAGCTTGGAGGGACTAGCGACCGGCGAGCAGTACTTC.